This T cell receptor beta chain was obtained from a study of blood T cell repertoires in COVID-19. Study summary: The United States, Italy and Spain provided the acute and convalescent COVID-19 samples. Sample material is recorded as cDNA or gDNA derived from T cells, B-cell-depleted T cells, or PBMCs.

In the source study's methods: Counts of nucleated cells, estimated from reference gene primer amplification, were obtained. Sequenced by immunoSEQ multiplex PCR; TCRdb stores in-frame clones only, minus some. V, J and clone size derive from that table, while D and trimming were established from the DNA sequence. Here the sample spans fewer than 110,000 clones, about 90% being singletons. CDR3 length equals 15 residues. V was cut by 4 bases and J by 4 bases, with 11 bases left in between. Germline V lookup: CDR1 SEHNR, CDR2 FQNEAQ (reference sequence). The receptor was derived from a man aged 50-60 years with acute or convalescent COVID-19. Sequenced: peripheral blood. This sequence joins TRBV7-9 and TRBJ2-6, with D perhaps matching TRBD1 (6 bases). The CDR3 reads CASSYRDAGANVLTF. The CDR3 DNA is TGTGCCAGCAGCTACAGGGACGCGGGGGCCAACGTCCTGACTTTC.